The rows below give T cell receptor beta chains drawn from one sample of a study of blood T cell repertoires in COVID-19. Repertoires were generated with immunoSEQ multiplex PCR, while TCRdb's copy carries only in-frame clones and drops some. The sample shows around 400,000 clones, roughly 90% of them seen only once. The sequencing input was peripheral blood. Every receptor here comes from a man in his forties or fifties with acute or convalescent COVID-19. Each CDR3 is given with its conserved first and last residue. Fields, in order: clone size, V gene, D gene, J gene, CDR3 protein, CDR3 DNA. D genes are given only for firm matches. Some rows have no size entry. The others give once, few or many, or a class for an expanded clone.

abundance: -; v_gene: TRBV4-1; d_gene: TRBD1; j_gene: TRBJ1-1; CDR3aa: CASSQAPGQGKRLNTEAFF; CDR3nt: TGCGCCAGCAGCCAAGCTCCGGGACAGGGAAAGCGGTTGAACACTGAAGCTTTCTTT
abundance: -; v_gene: TRBV13; d_gene: TRBD2; j_gene: TRBJ2-7; CDR3aa: CASSPGGYGTSRLGEQYF; CDR3nt: TGTGCCAGCAGTCCAGGGGGGTACGGGACTAGCAGATTAGGCGAGCAGTACTTC
abundance: -; v_gene: TRBV7-3; d_gene: -; j_gene: TRBJ2-1; CDR3aa: CASSLTVPGAYNEQFF; CDR3nt: TGTGCCAGCAGCTTAACCGTACCCGGGGCCTACAATGAGCAGTTCTTC
abundance: -; v_gene: TRBV28; d_gene: TRBD1; j_gene: TRBJ1-6; CDR3aa: CASSLRQGPSSYNSPLHF; CDR3nt: TGTGCCAGCAGTTTAAGACAGGGCCCGAGCTCCTATAATTCACCCCTCCACTTT
abundance: -; v_gene: TRBV27; d_gene: -; j_gene: TRBJ1-4; CDR3aa: CASKETTNEKLFF; CDR3nt: TGTGCCAGCAAGGAGACAACTAATGAAAAACTGTTTTTT
abundance: -; v_gene: TRBV5-4; d_gene: -; j_gene: TRBJ2-7; CDR3aa: CASSFLGTEYEQYF; CDR3nt: TGTGCCAGCAGCTTTCTGGGGACTGAGTACGAGCAGTACTTC
abundance: -; v_gene: TRBV5-4; d_gene: -; j_gene: TRBJ1-1; CDR3aa: CASSSIEAIGTEAFF; CDR3nt: TGTGCCAGCAGCTCGATTGAGGCCATTGGGACTGAAGCTTTCTTT
abundance: -; v_gene: TRBV6-5; d_gene: TRBD1; j_gene: TRBJ2-5; CDR3aa: CASSYSWGTGETQYF; CDR3nt: TGTGCCAGCAGTTACTCCTGGGGGACAGGAGAGACCCAGTACTTC
abundance: -; v_gene: TRBV28; d_gene: TRBD2; j_gene: TRBJ2-4; CDR3aa: CASGLAGDTKAKNIQYF; CDR3nt: TGTGCCAGCGGGCTAGCGGGAGATACGAAAGCCAAAAACATTCAGTACTTC
abundance: -; v_gene: TRBV9; d_gene: TRBD1; j_gene: TRBJ1-6; CDR3aa: CASSGAGGSPLHF; CDR3nt: TGTGCCAGCAGCGGTGCAGGGGGATCACCCCTCCACTTT
abundance: -; v_gene: TRBV28; d_gene: -; j_gene: TRBJ2-5; CDR3aa: CASSLGAKETQYF; CDR3nt: TGTGCCAGCAGTTTGGGGGCTAAGGAGACCCAGTACTTC
abundance: -; v_gene: TRBV5-4; d_gene: -; j_gene: TRBJ1-3; CDR3aa: CASSLGLSGNTIYF; CDR3nt: TGTGCCAGCAGCTTGGGACTCTCTGGAAACACCATATATTTT
abundance: -; v_gene: TRBV9; d_gene: -; j_gene: TRBJ2-7; CDR3aa: CASSGAGTYEQYF; CDR3nt: TGTGCCAGCAGCGGGGCAGGCACCTACGAGCAGTACTTC
abundance: -; v_gene: TRBV11-2; d_gene: TRBD2; j_gene: TRBJ2-5; CDR3aa: CASSPTRKASGLNQETQYF; CDR3nt: TGTGCCAGCAGCCCCACCCGGAAGGCTAGCGGATTAAATCAAGAGACCCAGTACTTC
abundance: -; v_gene: TRBV6-5; d_gene: TRBD1; j_gene: TRBJ1-1; CDR3aa: CASSLNNRGHTEAFF; CDR3nt: TGTGCCAGCAGTTTAAACAACAGGGGGCACACTGAAGCTTTCTTT
abundance: -; v_gene: TRBV10-3; d_gene: TRBD1; j_gene: TRBJ2-1; CDR3aa: CAMGTGASSYNEQFF; CDR3nt: TGTGCCATGGGGACAGGGGCCAGCTCCTACAATGAGCAGTTCTTC
abundance: -; v_gene: TRBV11-3; d_gene: -; j_gene: TRBJ1-1; CDR3aa: CASSLLRNTEAFF; CDR3nt: TGTGCCAGCAGCCTCCTTCGGAACACTGAAGCTTTCTTT
abundance: few; v_gene: TRBV28; d_gene: TRBD1; j_gene: TRBJ1-2; CDR3aa: CASSRLGRGKGGDYGYTF; CDR3nt: TGTGCCAGCAGCCGTTTGGGCAGGGGGAAGGGGGGAGACTATGGCTACACCTTC
abundance: -; v_gene: TRBV7-9; d_gene: -; j_gene: TRBJ1-2; CDR3aa: CASSLVGRDYGYTF; CDR3nt: TGTGCCAGCAGCTTAGTGGGCCGTGACTATGGCTACACCTTC
abundance: -; v_gene: TRBV11-2; d_gene: TRBD1; j_gene: TRBJ2-1; CDR3aa: CASSSVKGAFYNEQFF; CDR3nt: TGTGCCAGCAGCTCCGTAAAGGGGGCATTCTACAATGAGCAGTTCTTC
abundance: few; v_gene: TRBV29-1; d_gene: TRBD1; j_gene: TRBJ1-6; CDR3aa: CSVKTGLDSPLHF; CDR3nt: TGCAGCGTTAAGACAGGGTTGGATTCACCCCTCCACTTT
abundance: -; v_gene: TRBV2; d_gene: TRBD1; j_gene: TRBJ1-2; CDR3aa: CASSGDSYGYTF; CDR3nt: TGTGCCAGCAGTGGGGACAGCTATGGCTACACCTTC
abundance: -; v_gene: TRBV9; d_gene: TRBD1; j_gene: TRBJ2-5; CDR3aa: CASSVQGAAETQYF; CDR3nt: TGTGCCAGCAGCGTTCAGGGGGCTGCAGAGACCCAGTACTTC
abundance: -; v_gene: TRBV7-9; d_gene: -; j_gene: TRBJ2-3; CDR3aa: CASPKVGGSTDTQYF; CDR3nt: TGTGCCAGCCCTAAGGTTGGCGGAAGCACAGATACGCAGTATTTT
abundance: -; v_gene: TRBV3-1/TRBV3-2; d_gene: TRBD1; j_gene: TRBJ1-6; CDR3aa: CASSPTGTGTASPLHF; CDR3nt: TGTGCCAGCAGCCCTACCGGGACAGGGACGGCTTCACCCCTCCACTTT
abundance: -; v_gene: TRBV6-5; d_gene: -; j_gene: TRBJ1-2; CDR3aa: CATRDLLNHGYTF; CDR3nt: TGTGCCACCCGGGACTTACTAAATCATGGCTACACCTTC
abundance: -; v_gene: TRBV28; d_gene: -; j_gene: TRBJ2-7; CDR3aa: CASSCRWRDSPSYEQYF; CDR3nt: TGTGCCAGCAGTTGTAGGTGGAGGGACAGCCCCTCCTACGAGCAGTACTTC
abundance: -; v_gene: TRBV2; d_gene: TRBD2; j_gene: TRBJ2-3; CDR3aa: CASRGGSATDTQYF; CDR3nt: TGTGCCAGCAGAGGCGGGAGCGCCACAGATACGCAGTATTTT
abundance: -; v_gene: TRBV11-2; d_gene: TRBD2; j_gene: TRBJ2-7; CDR3aa: CASSLGGDYYEQYF; CDR3nt: TGTGCCAGCAGCTTAGGAGGGGACTACTACGAGCAGTACTTC
abundance: -; v_gene: TRBV5-6; d_gene: TRBD2; j_gene: TRBJ2-2; CDR3aa: CASSSGLAGTGELFF; CDR3nt: TGTGCCAGCAGCTCGGGACTAGCGGGCACCGGGGAGCTGTTTTTT
abundance: -; v_gene: TRBV5-1; d_gene: -; j_gene: TRBJ1-3; CDR3aa: CASSDTGNSGNTIYF; CDR3nt: TGCGCCAGCAGCGATACAGGGAACTCTGGAAACACCATATATTTT
abundance: -; v_gene: TRBV28; d_gene: -; j_gene: TRBJ1-2; CDR3aa: CASSLKGRAAGRYGYTF; CDR3nt: TGTGCCAGCAGCCTGAAGGGGCGGGCAGCGGGTCGCTATGGCTACACCTTC
abundance: few; v_gene: TRBV7-9; d_gene: -; j_gene: TRBJ2-3; CDR3aa: CASEYRSADTQYF; CDR3nt: TGTGCCAGCGAGTACCGATCGGCAGATACGCAGTATTTT
abundance: -; v_gene: TRBV27; d_gene: TRBD1; j_gene: TRBJ2-4; CDR3aa: CASTSGGRENIQYF; CDR3nt: TGTGCCAGCACCTCAGGGGGAAGAGAAAACATTCAGTACTTC
abundance: -; v_gene: TRBV7-9; d_gene: TRBD1; j_gene: TRBJ1-2; CDR3aa: CASSLGTDYGYTF; CDR3nt: TGTGCCAGCAGCTTGGGGACAGACTATGGCTACACCTTC
abundance: -; v_gene: TRBV27; d_gene: -; j_gene: TRBJ1-2; CDR3aa: CASSLVSGGAYGYTF; CDR3nt: TGTGCCAGCAGCCTCGTATCCGGGGGGGCGTATGGCTACACCTTC
abundance: -; v_gene: TRBV7-3; d_gene: TRBD2; j_gene: TRBJ2-1; CDR3aa: CASSLSGGNEQFF; CDR3nt: TGTGCCAGCAGCTTGTCGGGGGGCAATGAGCAGTTCTTC
abundance: -; v_gene: TRBV15; d_gene: TRBD1; j_gene: TRBJ1-4; CDR3aa: CATSRGRTGGSTNEKLFF; CDR3nt: TGTGCCACCAGCAGGGGTCGGACAGGGGGCTCCACTAATGAAAAACTGTTTTTT
abundance: -; v_gene: TRBV10-3; d_gene: TRBD2; j_gene: TRBJ2-1; CDR3aa: CAISFPLAGGADEQFF; CDR3nt: TGTGCCATCAGTTTTCCTCTAGCGGGAGGAGCGGATGAGCAGTTCTTC
abundance: -; v_gene: TRBV5-8; d_gene: TRBD1; j_gene: TRBJ1-6; CDR3aa: CASRGTVYINSPLHF; CDR3nt: TGTGCCAGCAGGGGGACAGTTTATATTAATTCACCCCTCCACTTT
abundance: -; v_gene: TRBV27; d_gene: TRBD1; j_gene: TRBJ1-5; CDR3aa: CASSPRTGGEEGNQPQHF; CDR3nt: TGTGCCAGCAGTCCAAGGACAGGGGGCGAGGAGGGCAATCAGCCCCAGCATTTT
abundance: -; v_gene: TRBV12-5; d_gene: TRBD2; j_gene: TRBJ2-1; CDR3aa: CASGLYLWTSGYNEQFF; CDR3nt: TGTGCTAGTGGTTTGTACCTGTGGACTAGCGGATACAATGAGCAGTTCTTC
abundance: -; v_gene: TRBV5-1; d_gene: TRBD1; j_gene: TRBJ2-3; CDR3aa: CASSLEGRGLTDTQYF; CDR3nt: TGCGCCAGCAGCTTGGAGGGCAGGGGGCTGACAGATACGCAGTATTTT
abundance: -; v_gene: TRBV9; d_gene: -; j_gene: TRBJ2-2; CDR3aa: CASSATGAGELFF; CDR3nt: TGTGCCAGCAGCGCCACTGGAGCCGGGGAGCTGTTTTTT
abundance: -; v_gene: TRBV28; d_gene: -; j_gene: TRBJ1-3; CDR3aa: CASSPPGPGNTIYF; CDR3nt: TGTGCCAGCAGTCCGCCAGGCCCAGGAAACACCATATATTTT
abundance: -; v_gene: TRBV19; d_gene: -; j_gene: TRBJ2-2; CDR3aa: CASSEPQGPGELFF; CDR3nt: TGTGCCAGTAGTGAACCACAGGGTCCCGGGGAGCTGTTTTTT
abundance: -; v_gene: TRBV13; d_gene: -; j_gene: TRBJ2-1; CDR3aa: CASGTGDLYNEQFF; CDR3nt: TGTGCCAGCGGTACGGGGGATCTATACAATGAGCAGTTCTTC
abundance: -; v_gene: TRBV20-1; d_gene: -; j_gene: TRBJ1-1; CDR3aa: CSASYRGGDTEAFF; CDR3nt: TGCAGTGCTAGTTATCGGGGTGGTGACACTGAAGCTTTCTTT
abundance: -; v_gene: TRBV28; d_gene: -; j_gene: TRBJ2-6; CDR3aa: CASSFQYSSGANVLTF; CDR3nt: TGTGCCAGCAGTTTCCAGTACAGCTCTGGGGCCAACGTCCTGACTTTC